A selection of T cell receptor beta chains follows, all from one sample in a study of blood T cells in healthy people across ages. MiXCR was run by TCRdb on the 5' RACE reads, yielding one entry per CDR3 protein. This table has around 940,000 distinct CDR3 sequences, just over 50% appearing once. The specimen sequenced was blood. The receptor source for this set is a woman aged 55-70 years in good health. CDR3s include the opening cysteine and the closing phenylalanine or tryptophan. D genes are given only for firm matches. Only some rows state a clone size, as once, few, many or a class for expanded clones.

abundance,d_gene,j_gene,v_gene,CDR3aa,CDR3nt
NA,NA,TRBJ2-1,TRBV27,CATADRSSYNEQFF,TGTGCCACCGCAGACCGGAGCTCCTACAATGAGCAGTTCTTC
NA,TRBD1,TRBJ2-5,TRBV5-1,CASSLALGQSYQETQYF,TGCGCCAGCAGCTTGGCCCTGGGACAGAGTTATCAAGAGACCCAGTACTTC
NA,NA,TRBJ2-7,TRBV28,CASSLPSSTYEQYF,TGTGCCAGCAGTTTGCCATCCAGCACCTACGAGCAGTACTTC
NA,TRBD1,TRBJ2-5,TRBV5-6,CASSWRQGARETQYF,TGTGCCAGCAGCTGGAGACAGGGGGCGCGGGAGACCCAGTACTTC
NA,NA,TRBJ2-3,TRBV5-1,CASSLGFMTDTQYF,TGCGCCAGCAGCTTGGGCTTTATGACAGATACGCAGTATTTT
few,NA,TRBJ1-1,TRBV20-1,CSAQTGNTEAFF,TGCAGTGCCCAGACAGGCAACACTGAAGCTTTCTTT
NA,TRBD2,TRBJ2-1,TRBV28,CASTLPGTRHNEQFF,TGTGCCAGCACCCTACCCGGGACTAGACACAATGAGCAGTTCTTC
NA,TRBD1,TRBJ2-7,TRBV28,CASYGTVGSYEQYF,TGTGCCAGCTACGGGACAGTCGGCTCCTACGAGCAGTACTTC
NA,NA,TRBJ1-6,TRBV12-3/TRBV12-4,CASTQASYNSPLHF,TGTGCCAGCACCCAGGCCTCCTATAATTCACCCCTCCACTTT
few,NA,TRBJ2-1,TRBV28,CASKTWYEQFF,TGTGCCAGCAAAACCTGGTATGAGCAGTTCTTC
few,NA,TRBJ2-7,TRBV11-1,CASSLGTESYEQYF,TGTGCCAGCAGCTTAGGGACAGAGTCCTACGAGCAGTACTTC
NA,NA,TRBJ2-7,TRBV18,CASSSRGLGAGGEQYF,TGTGCCAGCTCGTCCCGAGGGCTAGGGGCCGGGGGAGAGCAGTACTTC
NA,TRBD2,TRBJ2-1,TRBV7-2,CASSPTTSGRLSYNERFF,TGTGCCAGCAGCCCAACGACTAGCGGGAGGTTATCCTACAATGAGCGGTTCTTC
few,NA,TRBJ1-2,TRBV7-8,CASSRSEGVLGYTF,TGTGCCAGCAGCCGATCTGAGGGGGTTTTAGGCTACACCTTC
NA,NA,TRBJ1-1,TRBV29-1,CSVEPRRVGTTTEAFF,TGCAGCGTTGAACCCCGGAGGGTAGGGACGACCACTGAAGCTTTCTTT
NA,NA,TRBJ1-2,TRBV3-1,CASSQDTGRGANYGYTF,TGTGCCAGCAGCCAAGATACTGGCAGGGGAGCTAACTATGGCTACACCTTC
NA,TRBD2,TRBJ2-1,TRBV9,CASSANRDYQVNNEQFF,TGTGCCAGCAGCGCAAACCGGGACTACCAAGTTAACAATGAGCAGTTCTTC